These T cell receptor beta chains were read from a single sample in a study of OX40 agonist ivuxolimab in advanced cancers. The method was immunoSEQ multiplex PCR; TCRdb's version includes in-frame clones alone and lacks a portion of them. The repertoire has 17,000 or so clones, around 67% of them found once; the top ten carry roughly 30%. The sample consisted of CD4+ or CD8+ T cells sorted from blood, taken in a trial of the OX40 agonist ivuxolimab. The source is an adult with an advanced solid tumor such as melanoma, head and neck, liver or kidney cancer. CDR3s include the opening cysteine and the closing phenylalanine or tryptophan. D genes are given only for firm matches. Clone size, where shown, is once, few, many, or a class for clones that have expanded.

abundance	d_gene	v_gene	j_gene	CDR3aa	CDR3nt
.	.	TRBV4-3	TRBJ1-2	CASSQEAGRLNYGYTF	TGCGCCAGCAGCCAAGAAGCGGGGCGTCTTAACTATGGCTACACCTTC
.	TRBD1	TRBV23-1	TRBJ2-7	CASTQCRESGGSNEQYF	TGCGCCAGCACCCAATGCCGGGAGTCAGGGGGCTCCAACGAGCAGTACTTC
few	TRBD1	TRBV6-5	TRBJ1-3	CASSYSQGTGNTIYF	TGTGCCAGCAGTTACTCACAGGGGACTGGAAACACCATATATTTT
.	TRBD2	TRBV27	TRBJ2-7	CASWTSVSYEQYF	TGTGCCAGCTGGACTAGCGTCTCCTACGAGCAGTACTTC
.	TRBD2	TRBV18	TRBJ2-7	CASSPREGRSSSYEQYF	TGTGCCAGCTCACCACGGGAGGGACGGAGCAGTTCCTACGAGCAGTACTTC
.	TRBD1	TRBV27	TRBJ1-5	CASSLARGRGNQPQHF	TGTGCCAGCAGCCTCGCCAGGGGGCGAGGCAATCAGCCCCAGCATTTT
.	.	TRBV29-1	TRBJ2-1	CSVEKGPDEQFF	TGCAGCGTTGAAAAGGGACCCGATGAGCAGTTCTTC
medium-sized	.	TRBV4-2	TRBJ2-7	CASSLGLSYEQYF	TGTGCCAGCAGCCTGGGACTGAGCTACGAGCAGTACTTC
few	.	TRBV30	TRBJ2-2	CAWSIDHLGELFF	TGTGCCTGGAGTATAGATCACCTCGGGGAGCTGTTTTTT
.	.	TRBV10-3	TRBJ2-7	CAISESVPRYEQYF	TGTGCCATCAGTGAGTCTGTGCCCCGCTACGAGCAGTACTTC
.	.	TRBV18	TRBJ2-7	CASSRKEAGRYEQYF	TGTGCCAGCTCGCGGAAGGAGGCGGGAAGGTACGAGCAGTACTTC
.	TRBD2	TRBV29-1	TRBJ2-7	CSVEGSASGRGSYEQYF	TGCAGCGTTGAAGGGTCAGCTAGCGGGAGAGGATCCTACGAGCAGTACTTC
.	.	TRBV4-3	TRBJ2-1	CASSQDRATPGNEQFF	TGCGCCAGCAGCCAAGACCGGGCCACGCCGGGGAATGAGCAGTTCTTC
few	.	TRBV6-5	TRBJ2-1	CASSYLGGDEQFF	TGTGCCAGCAGTTACTTAGGGGGGGATGAGCAGTTCTTC
once	.	TRBV5-1	TRBJ2-7	CASSLVGGASYEQYF	TGCGCCAGCAGCTTGGTTGGGGGAGCTAGCTACGAGCAGTACTTC
.	TRBD2	TRBV27	TRBJ2-3	CASTNPLAGGPADTQYF	TGTGCCAGCACCAACCCTTTAGCGGGAGGGCCGGCCGATACGCAGTATTTT
.	.	TRBV7-9	TRBJ2-1	CASSLLRTTYNEQFF	TGTGCCAGCAGCTTACTGCGGACTACCTACAATGAGCAGTTCTTC
.	TRBD1	TRBV19	TRBJ1-5	CASSTRDRAQPQHF	TGTGCCAGTAGTACTCGGGACAGGGCTCAGCCCCAGCATTTT
large	.	TRBV13	TRBJ2-7	CASSLSWGTSYEQYF	TGTGCCAGCAGCTTGAGCTGGGGCACCTCCTACGAGCAGTACTTC
.	TRBD2	TRBV7-9	TRBJ2-3	CASSPRLTSGNTDTQYF	TGTGCCAGCAGCCCTCGATTAACTAGCGGAAACACAGATACGCAGTATTTT
medium-sized	TRBD1	TRBV30	TRBJ1-1	CAWNLGQVGTEAFF	TGTGCCTGGAATTTAGGACAGGTGGGCACTGAAGCTTTCTTT
.	.	TRBV30	TRBJ1-2	CACPGAGGYGYTF	TGTGCCTGCCCCGGGGCGGGTGGCTATGGCTACACCTTC
few	TRBD1	TRBV9	TRBJ2-2	CASRPGGATGTGELFF	TGTGCCAGCAGACCAGGGGGAGCGACGGGCACCGGGGAGCTGTTTTTT
.	TRBD1	TRBV10-1	TRBJ2-5	CASSESRDRGWQETQYF	TGCGCCAGCAGTGAGTCCCGGGACAGGGGTTGGCAAGAGACCCAGTACTTC
.	.	TRBV6-1	TRBJ2-7	CASSEVGYEQYF	TGTGCCAGCAGTGAAGTGGGCTACGAGCAGTACTTC
.	TRBD2	TRBV11-3	TRBJ2-7	CASSFSGRPYEQYF	TGTGCCAGCAGCTTTAGCGGGAGGCCCTACGAGCAGTACTTC
.	TRBD1	TRBV2	TRBJ2-7	CASSERTGQYEQYF	TGTGCCAGCAGTGAAAGGACAGGGCAATACGAGCAGTACTTC
.	.	TRBV7-9	TRBJ1-5	CASSGTLGNQPQHF	TGTGCCAGCAGCGGGACGCTGGGAAATCAGCCCCAGCATTTT
few	.	TRBV25-1	TRBJ2-2	CASTTRCRSEHRGAVF	TGTGCCAGCACAACCAGGTGTCGTTCCGAACACCGGGGAGCTGTTTTT
.	TRBD1	TRBV19	TRBJ2-7	CASKGTAGVMEQYF	TGTGCCAGTAAAGGGACAGCTGGGGTCATGGAGCAGTACTTC
.	.	TRBV6-1	TRBJ2-3	CASEREITDTQYF	TGTGCCAGCGAAAGGGAAATAACAGATACGCAGTATTTT
.	TRBD1	TRBV28	TRBJ1-4	CASSLERQGSNEKLFF	TGTGCCAGCAGTTTAGAACGACAGGGGAGTAATGAAAAACTGTTTTTT
few	TRBD2	TRBV9	TRBJ2-7	CASSLSTGTSDYEQYF	TGTGCCAGCAGCCTCTCGACCGGGACTAGTGATTACGAGCAGTACTTC
.	TRBD2	TRBV15	TRBJ2-5	CATSGGLAGAAETQYF	TGTGCCACCAGCGGAGGACTAGCGGGAGCGGCAGAGACCCAGTACTTC
.	TRBD2	TRBV5-6	TRBJ2-1	CASSIGTSGANNEQFF	TGTGCCAGCAGCATTGGGACTAGCGGGGCCAACAATGAGCAGTTCTTC
.	TRBD2	TRBV11-1	TRBJ2-7	CASSFLSSGSYEQYF	TGTGCCAGCAGCTTCCTGAGTAGCGGGAGCTACGAGCAGTACTTC
.	.	TRBV15	TRBJ2-7	CATSIVQGNYEQYF	TGTGCCACCAGCATTGTACAGGGAAACTACGAGCAGTACTTC
.	.	TRBV29-1	TRBJ2-3	CSVGGRATSTDTQYF	TGCAGCGTTGGTGGGAGAGCAACTAGCACAGATACGCAGTATTTT
.	.	TRBV27	TRBJ2-1	CASSLEGNEQFF	TGTGCCAGCAGTTTAGAAGGGAATGAGCAGTTCTTC
.	.	TRBV27	TRBJ1-2	CASSGFIGGYTF	TGTGCCAGCAGTGGCTTCATAGGCGGCTACACCTTC
.	.	TRBV7-9	TRBJ1-1	CASSHGTEAFF	TGTGCCAGCAGCCACGGGACAGAAGCTTTCTTT
.	.	TRBV27	TRBJ2-1	CASSLSLVTSYNEQFF	TGTGCCAGCAGTTTGTCGCTAGTAACTTCCTACAATGAGCAGTTCTTC
medium-sized	TRBD1	TRBV27	TRBJ2-7	CASSWGTGWEQYF	TGTGCCAGCAGTTGGGGGACAGGGTGGGAGCAGTACTTC
.	.	TRBV27	TRBJ2-2	CASSFSTGELFF	TGTGCCAGCAGTTTCTCCACCGGGGAGCTGTTTTTT
.	.	TRBV2	TRBJ2-3	CARGRRVSGTDTQYF	TGTGCCAGGGGTAGGCGCGTTTCCGGCACAGATACGCAGTATTTT
.	.	TRBV27	TRBJ2-7	CASSFPSSYEQYF	TGTGCCAGCAGTTTCCCCAGCTCCTACGAGCAGTACTTC
.	.	TRBV30	TRBJ2-1	CAWNWGVGDEQFF	TGTGCCTGGAACTGGGGAGTAGGTGATGAGCAGTTCTTC
.	TRBD1	TRBV9	TRBJ2-1	CASSYQGATPYNEQFF	TGTGCCAGCAGCTATCAGGGGGCTACCCCTTACAATGAGCAGTTCTTC
.	TRBD1	TRBV29-1	TRBJ2-7	CSVAGTGDFRSYEQYF	TGCAGCGTTGCAGGGACAGGGGATTTTCGCTCCTACGAGCAGTACTTC
.	.	TRBV28	TRBJ1-4	CASSLTRGEKLFF	TGTGCCAGCAGTTTGACCCGGGGGGAAAAACTGTTTTTT
.	.	TRBV7-9	TRBJ2-1	CASSLEPGIEQFF	TGTGCCAGCAGCTTGGAACCAGGGATTGAGCAGTTCTTC
.	TRBD1	TRBV28	TRBJ2-5	CASSTRDRGFQETQYF	TGTGCCAGCAGTACCCGGGACAGGGGATTCCAAGAGACCCAGTACTTC